This is a list of T cell receptor beta chains from one sample in a study of blood T cells in healthy people across ages. TCRdb fed the 5' RACE reads into MiXCR, producing one record per CDR3 protein. Of about 580,000 distinct CDR3 sequences in the sample, 47% are singletons; the top ten hold around 23%. The source material was blood. These receptors were taken from a man older than 75 in good health. Each CDR3 is given with its conserved first and last residue. A D gene is named only where the DNA matches it firmly. Clone size is stated in some rows and not others, as once, few, many or a class when expanded.

D gene	clone size	V gene	J gene	CDR3 protein	CDR3 DNA
-	-	TRBV3-1	TRBJ2-2	CASSYLATNTGELFF	TGTGCCAGCAGTTACCTAGCAACGAACACCGGGGAGCTGTTTTTT
TRBD1	-	TRBV12-3/TRBV12-4	TRBJ2-2	CASSTQGGITGELFF	TGTGCCAGCAGTACACAGGGGGGTATCACCGGGGAGCTGTTTTTT
-	-	TRBV29-1	TRBJ2-1	CSVVTSALSSYNEQFF	TGCAGCGTTGTCACCTCAGCGCTGAGCTCCTACAATGAGCAGTTCTTC
TRBD1	-	TRBV12-3/TRBV12-4	TRBJ1-2	CASKAPSTGIYGYTF	TGTGCCAGCAAAGCCCCTTCGACAGGGATCTATGGCTACACCTTC
TRBD2	-	TRBV7-9	TRBJ2-1	CASRRTSGTGEQFF	TGTGCCAGCAGGCGGACTAGCGGGACAGGGGAGCAGTTCTTC
TRBD2	few	TRBV2	TRBJ2-3	CASSVRDYTDTQYF	TGTGCCAGCAGTGTTAGGGACTACACAGATACGCAGTATTTT
-	-	TRBV12-3/TRBV12-4	TRBJ2-1	CASTPPWDNEQFF	TGTGCCAGCACTCCACCCTGGGACAATGAGCAGTTCTTC
TRBD2	-	TRBV7-2	TRBJ2-7	CASRLNPSGGAYEQYF	TGTGCCAGCAGGTTAAACCCTAGCGGGGGGGCTTACGAGCAGTACTTC
-	-	TRBV7-2	TRBJ1-1	CASIRDGAGTEAFF	TGTGCCAGCATCCGCGATGGGGCTGGCACTGAAGCTTTCTTT
-	few	TRBV7-9	TRBJ2-5	CASSDTQREPAQVKGAQYF	TGTGCCAGCAGCGATACCCAGAGGGAACCCGCCCAAGTTAAAGGGGCCCAGTACTTC
TRBD2	-	TRBV19	TRBJ2-3	CASSERLAGSTDTQYF	TGTGCCAGTAGTGAGAGACTAGCGGGGAGCACAGATACGCAGTATTTT
TRBD2	-	TRBV30	TRBJ2-7	CAWSMAGGPYEQYF	TGTGCCTGGAGTATGGCGGGAGGGCCGTACGAGCAGTACTTC
-	-	TRBV20-1	TRBJ2-1	CSARGDSAVRFDEQFF	TGCAGTGCTAGGGGGGACTCAGCGGTAAGATTCGATGAGCAGTTCTTC
-	once	TRBV4-3	TRBJ1-2	CASSQDQGTGGYTF	TGCGCCAGCAGCCAAGATCAGGGGACGGGAGGCTACACCTTC
-	few	TRBV2	TRBJ2-3	CASSLIIADTQYF	TGTGCCAGCAGCCTCATCATAGCAGATACGCAGTATTTT
TRBD2	-	TRBV11-1	TRBJ2-1	CASIPRGGYEQFF	TGTGCCAGCATCCCCCGGGGGGGTTATGAGCAGTTCTTC
TRBD1	-	TRBV5-6	TRBJ1-2	CASSLGQGGARYTF	TGTGCCAGCAGCTTGGGACAGGGAGGGGCACGCTACACCTTC
-	few	TRBV10-3	TRBJ2-4	CAISPRPDENIQYF	TGTGCCATCAGCCCTAGGCCAGACGAGAACATTCAGTACTTC
-	-	TRBV28	TRBJ2-4	CASSLNVPGGWEQYF	TGTGCCAGCAGTCTCAACGTCCCGGGGGGCTGGGAGCAGTACTTC
-	-	TRBV5-1	TRBJ2-5	CASSDRLGEGETQYF	TGCGCCAGCAGCGATCGGTTAGGGGAAGGAGAGACCCAGTACTTC
-	-	TRBV29-1	TRBJ1-1	CSVGQLMNTEAFF	TGCAGCGTTGGACAGCTAATGAACACTGAAGCTTTCTTT
-	many	TRBV6-5	TRBJ1-2	CASSPQGNGYTF	TGTGCCAGCAGTCCCCAGGGGAATGGCTACACCTTC
-	few	TRBV7-9	TRBJ2-5	CASSLSSGAVAQYF	TGTGCCAGCAGCTTATCATCGGGAGCGGTGGCCCAGTACTTC
-	once	TRBV20-1	TRBJ1-2	CSAPQGGDYGYTF	TGCAGTGCTCCGCAAGGGGGGGACTATGGCTACACCTTC
TRBD1	-	TRBV7-9	TRBJ1-1	CASSSGTAEAFF	TGTGCCAGCAGCTCCGGGACAGCCGAAGCTTTCTTT
-	once	TRBV6-2/TRBV6-3	TRBJ2-5	CASSSERTDVETQYF	TGTGCCAGCAGTAGCGAGAGGACCGATGTCGAGACCCAGTACTTC
TRBD1	few	TRBV9	TRBJ2-7	CASSPSAQGSSYEQYF	TGTGCCAGCAGCCCGAGTGCACAGGGGAGCTCCTACGAGCAGTACTTC
-	-	TRBV4-3	TRBJ2-5	CASTRQAKKETQYF	TGCGCCAGCACGCGACAGGCGAAGAAAGAGACCCAGTACTTC
-	few	TRBV6-5	TRBJ1-6	CASSRSPRNSPLHF	TGTGCCAGCAGCCGCTCCCCCCGGAATTCACCCCTCCACTTT
-	few	TRBV7-2	TRBJ2-7	CASSFMGPTSYEQYF	TGTGCCAGCAGCTTTATGGGTCCCACCTCCTACGAGCAGTACTTC
-	many	TRBV6-6	TRBJ1-5	CASSHGRGRSNQPQHF	TGTGCCAGCAGTCACGGGCGCGGTAGAAGCAATCAGCCCCAGCATTTT
-	-	TRBV6-6	TRBJ2-3	CASSYSGRERGNTQYF	TGTGCCAGCAGTTACTCGGGCAGGGAAAGGGGGAATACGCAGTATTTT
TRBD1	few	TRBV7-9	TRBJ1-4	CASSPTGGFTNEKLFF	TGTGCCAGCAGCCCCACAGGGGGATTCACTAATGAAAAACTGTTTTTT
-	few	TRBV7-9	TRBJ2-7	CASSSPKDTRYEQYF	TGTGCCAGCAGCTCCCCGAAGGACACTCGATACGAGCAGTACTTC
-	-	TRBV7-9	TRBJ1-4	CASSLQGTLSNEKLFF	TGTGCCAGCAGCCTCCAGGGTACATTGAGTAATGAAAAACTGTTTTTT
-	few	TRBV20-1	TRBJ1-2	CSARVENIYGYTF	TGCAGTGCTAGAGTTGAGAACATCTATGGCTACACCTTC
TRBD1	few	TRBV20-1	TRBJ2-7	CSAMTGSEGEQYF	TGCAGTGCTATGACAGGGTCCGAGGGGGAGCAGTACTTC
TRBD1	-	TRBV7-2	TRBJ1-2	CASSLEQGMSYTF	TGTGCCAGCAGCTTAGAACAGGGGATGAGCTACACCTTC
TRBD2	once	TRBV7-2	TRBJ2-1	CANSLDSSGSRVQFF	TGTGCCAACAGCTTAGACTCTAGCGGGAGTCGGGTGCAGTTCTTC
-	many	TRBV7-9	TRBJ1-2	CASSSGGAGYGYTF	TGTGCCAGCAGCTCCGGAGGGGCCGGCTATGGCTACACCTTC
TRBD2	once	TRBV5-1	TRBJ2-7	CASSSSGASSYNEQYF	TGCGCCAGCAGCTCCAGCGGGGCGAGCTCCTACAATGAGCAGTACTTC
-	-	TRBV6-2/TRBV6-3	TRBJ1-2	CASSYSGDNYGYTF	TGTGCCAGCAGTTACTCGGGGGACAACTATGGCTACACCTTC
-	many	TRBV6-6	TRBJ2-3	CASSYGPHGTDTQYF	TGTGCCAGCAGTTATGGTCCCCACGGGACAGATACGCAGTATTTT
-	-	TRBV7-2	TRBJ2-4	CASSTRGGRAKNIQYF	TGTGCCAGCAGCACGAGGGGGGGGCGAGCCAAAAACATTCAGTACTTC
TRBD1	-	TRBV12-3/TRBV12-4	TRBJ1-5	CASSPTGEYQPQHF	TGTGCCAGCAGTCCCACAGGGGAGTATCAGCCCCAGCATTTT
TRBD1	few	TRBV12-3/TRBV12-4	TRBJ1-1	CASSNRFGQGWNTEAFF	TGTGCCAGCAGTAACCGATTCGGACAGGGTTGGAACACTGAAGCTTTCTTT
TRBD1	few	TRBV20-1	TRBJ2-1	CSATYRDRGPNEQFF	TGCAGTGCTACATACCGGGACAGGGGTCCCAATGAGCAGTTCTTC
TRBD2	-	TRBV20-1	TRBJ2-7	CSARGRAGLAEQYF	TGCAGTGCTAGAGGGAGAGCGGGACTTGCCGAGCAGTACTTC
TRBD1	few	TRBV7-2	TRBJ1-4	CASSPVTGVEEKLFF	TGTGCCAGCAGCCCCGTCACAGGGGTGGAAGAAAAACTGTTTTTT
TRBD1	few	TRBV7-2	TRBJ2-3	CASSEGQGAFADTQYF	TGTGCCAGCAGCGAAGGACAGGGGGCTTTTGCAGATACGCAGTATTTT
-	-	TRBV7-2	TRBJ2-7	CASSPRVDPYEQYF	TGTGCCAGCAGCCCCCGAGTCGACCCCTACGAGCAGTACTTC